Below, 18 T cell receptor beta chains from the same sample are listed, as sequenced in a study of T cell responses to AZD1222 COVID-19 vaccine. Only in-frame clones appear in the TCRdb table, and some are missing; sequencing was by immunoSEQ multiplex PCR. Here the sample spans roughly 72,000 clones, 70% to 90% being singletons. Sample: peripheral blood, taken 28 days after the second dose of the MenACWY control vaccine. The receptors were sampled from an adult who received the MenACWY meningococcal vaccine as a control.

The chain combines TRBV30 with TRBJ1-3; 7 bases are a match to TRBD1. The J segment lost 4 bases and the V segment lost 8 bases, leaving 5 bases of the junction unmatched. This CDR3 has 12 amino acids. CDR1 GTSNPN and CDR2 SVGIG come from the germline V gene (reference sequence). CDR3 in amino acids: CAHRGSGNTIYF. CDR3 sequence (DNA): TGTGCCCACAGGGGTTCGGGAAACACCATATATTTT.

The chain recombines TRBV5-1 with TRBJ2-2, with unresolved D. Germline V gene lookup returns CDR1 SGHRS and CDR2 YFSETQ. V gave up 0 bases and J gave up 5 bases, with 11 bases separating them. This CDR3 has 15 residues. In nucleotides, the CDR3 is TGCGCCAGCAGCTTGGGTATGGTCAGGACCGGGGAGCTGTTTTTT. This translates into CASSLGMVRTGELFF.

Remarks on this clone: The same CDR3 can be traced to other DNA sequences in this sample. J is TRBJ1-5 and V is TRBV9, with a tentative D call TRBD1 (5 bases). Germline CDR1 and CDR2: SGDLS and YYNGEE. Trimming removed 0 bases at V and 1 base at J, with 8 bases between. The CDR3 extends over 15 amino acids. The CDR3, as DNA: TGTGCCAGCAGCGTAGCAGGGATGAGCAATCAGCCCCAGCATTTT. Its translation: CASSVAGMSNQPQHF.

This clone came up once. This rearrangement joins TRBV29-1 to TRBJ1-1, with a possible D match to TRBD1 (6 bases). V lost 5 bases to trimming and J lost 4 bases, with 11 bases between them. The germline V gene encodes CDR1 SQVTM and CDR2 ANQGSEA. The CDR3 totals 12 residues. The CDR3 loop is CSVSRGITEAFF. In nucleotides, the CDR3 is TGCAGCGTTTCAAGGGGGATCACTGAAGCTTTCTTT.

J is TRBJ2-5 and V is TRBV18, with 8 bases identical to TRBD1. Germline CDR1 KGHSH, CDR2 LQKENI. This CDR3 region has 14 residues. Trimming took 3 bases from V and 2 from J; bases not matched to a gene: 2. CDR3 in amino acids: CASSPWTGQETQYF. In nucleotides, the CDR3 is TGTGCCAGCTCACCCTGGACAGGGCAAGAGACCCAGTACTTC.

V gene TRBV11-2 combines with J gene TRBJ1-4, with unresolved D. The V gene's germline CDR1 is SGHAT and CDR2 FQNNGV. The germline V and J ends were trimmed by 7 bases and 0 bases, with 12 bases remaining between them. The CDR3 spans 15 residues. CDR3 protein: CASTRRLATNEKLFF. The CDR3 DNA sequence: TGTGCCAGCACCCGCCGGCTGGCAACTAATGAAAAACTGTTTTTT.

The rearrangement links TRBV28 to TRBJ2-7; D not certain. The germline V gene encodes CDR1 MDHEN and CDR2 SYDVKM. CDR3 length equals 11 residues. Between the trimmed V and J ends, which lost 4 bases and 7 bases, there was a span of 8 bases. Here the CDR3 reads CASSSPREQYF. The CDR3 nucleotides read TGTGCCAGCAGTTCCCCCAGAGAGCAGTACTTC.

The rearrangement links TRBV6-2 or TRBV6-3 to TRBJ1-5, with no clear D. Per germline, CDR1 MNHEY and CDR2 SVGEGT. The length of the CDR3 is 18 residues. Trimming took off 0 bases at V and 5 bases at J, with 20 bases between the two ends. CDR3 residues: CASSYSWARQVVDQPQHF. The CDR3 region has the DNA TGTGCCAGCAGTTACTCGTGGGCCCGGCAAGTAGTCGATCAGCCCCAGCATTTT.

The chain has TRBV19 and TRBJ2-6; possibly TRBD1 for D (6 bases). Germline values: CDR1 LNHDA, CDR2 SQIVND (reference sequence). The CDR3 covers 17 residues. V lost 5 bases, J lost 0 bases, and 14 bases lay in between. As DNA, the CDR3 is TGTGCCAGTAGTTTGGACAGCCTTGACTCTGGGGCCAACGTCCTGACTTTC. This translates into CASSLDSLDSGANVLTF.

In nucleotides, the CDR3 is TGTGCCAGTAGTAGGGGAGTTGCAACTAATGAAAAACTGTTTTTT. It yields the protein CASSRGVATNEKLFF. The chain employs TRBV19 and TRBJ1-4; D uncertain. Looked up from germline, CDR1 is LNHDA and CDR2 is SQIVND (reference sequence). V lost 4 bases to trimming and J lost 0 bases, with 9 bases between them. This CDR3 spans 15 amino acids.

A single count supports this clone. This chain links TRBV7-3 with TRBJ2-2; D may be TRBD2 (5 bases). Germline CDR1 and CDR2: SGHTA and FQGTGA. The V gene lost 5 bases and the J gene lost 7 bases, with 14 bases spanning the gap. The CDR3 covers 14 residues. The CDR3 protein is CASSRETGSGELFF. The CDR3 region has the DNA TGTGCCAGCAGCCGAGAGACGGGGAGCGGGGAGCTGTTTTTT.

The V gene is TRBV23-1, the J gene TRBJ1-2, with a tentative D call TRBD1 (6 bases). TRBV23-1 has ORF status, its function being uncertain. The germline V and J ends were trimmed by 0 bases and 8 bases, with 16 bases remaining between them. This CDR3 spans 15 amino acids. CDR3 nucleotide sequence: TGCGCCAGCAGTCAATCGGGGGCCTTAGACAGGGGCTACACCTTC. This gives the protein CASSQSGALDRGYTF.

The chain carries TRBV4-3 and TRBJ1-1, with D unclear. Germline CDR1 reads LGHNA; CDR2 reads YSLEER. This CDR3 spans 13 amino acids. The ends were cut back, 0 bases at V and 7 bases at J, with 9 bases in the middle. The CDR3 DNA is TGCGCCAGCAGCCAAGAGAGACGGAGTGAAGCTTTCTTT. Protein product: CASSQERRSEAFF.

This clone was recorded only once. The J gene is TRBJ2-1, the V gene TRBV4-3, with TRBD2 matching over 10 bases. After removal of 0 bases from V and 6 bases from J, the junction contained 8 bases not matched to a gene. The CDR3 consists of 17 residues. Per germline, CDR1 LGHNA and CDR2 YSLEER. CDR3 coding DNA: TGCGCCAGCAGCCAAGATCGAAGGACTAGCGGCATCAATGAGCAGTTCTTC. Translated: CASSQDRRTSGINEQFF.

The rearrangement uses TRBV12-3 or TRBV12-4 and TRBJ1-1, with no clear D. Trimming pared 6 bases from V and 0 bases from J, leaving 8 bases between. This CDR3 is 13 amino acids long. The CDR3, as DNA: TGTGCCAGCAGGCGAGAAATGAACACTGAAGCTTTCTTT. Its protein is CASRREMNTEAFF.

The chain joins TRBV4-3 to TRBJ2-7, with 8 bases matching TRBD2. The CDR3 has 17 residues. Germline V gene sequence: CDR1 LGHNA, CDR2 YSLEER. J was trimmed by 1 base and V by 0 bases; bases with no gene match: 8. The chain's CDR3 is CASSQDSSGGASYEQYF. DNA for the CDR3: TGCGCCAGCAGCCAAGATTCCTCGGGGGGGGCTTCCTACGAGCAGTACTTC.

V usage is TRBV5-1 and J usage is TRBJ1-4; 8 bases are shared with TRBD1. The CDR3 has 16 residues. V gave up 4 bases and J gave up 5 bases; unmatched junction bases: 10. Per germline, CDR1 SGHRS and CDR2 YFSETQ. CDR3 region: CASSLDQGARNEKLFF. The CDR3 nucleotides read TGCGCCAGCAGCCTAGACCAGGGGGCTCGAAATGAAAAACTGTTTTTT.

The CDR3 spells CASSQASGGVLDKNIQYF. Written as DNA, the CDR3 is TGTGCCAGCAGTCAAGCTAGCGGGGGGGTTCTCGACAAAAACATTCAGTACTTC. This chain uses TRBV6-2 or TRBV6-3 with TRBJ2-4, with TRBD2 matching over 12 bases. The ends lost 5 bases at V and 3 bases at J; junction bases unmatched: 11. The CDR3 has 18 amino acids. Germline V gives CDR1 MNHEY, CDR2 SVGEGT.